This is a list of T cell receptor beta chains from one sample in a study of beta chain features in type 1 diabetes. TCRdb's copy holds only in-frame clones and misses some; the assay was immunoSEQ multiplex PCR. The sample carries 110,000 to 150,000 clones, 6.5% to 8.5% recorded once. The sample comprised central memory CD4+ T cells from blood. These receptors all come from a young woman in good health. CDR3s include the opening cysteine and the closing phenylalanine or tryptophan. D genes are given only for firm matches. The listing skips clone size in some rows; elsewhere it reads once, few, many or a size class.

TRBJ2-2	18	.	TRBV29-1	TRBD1	CSVAGTGIFPTDTGELFF	TGCAGCGTAGCCGGGACAGGGATTTTCCCCACGGACACCGGGGAGCTGTTTTTT
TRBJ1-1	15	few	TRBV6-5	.	CASRTSQVQNTEAFF	TGTGCCAGCAGGACATCCCAGGTGCAGAACACTGAAGCTTTCTTT
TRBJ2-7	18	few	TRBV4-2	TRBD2	CASSQAPASGRTIYEQYF	TGTGCCAGCAGCCAAGCACCGGCTAGCGGGAGGACTATCTACGAGCAGTACTTC
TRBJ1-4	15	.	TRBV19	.	CASRPGQTKNEKLFF	TGTGCCAGTAGACCAGGACAGACAAAGAATGAAAAACTGTTTTTT
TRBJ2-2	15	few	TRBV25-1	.	CASSESWAGTGELFF	TGTGCCAGCAGTGAATCCTGGGCAGGCACCGGGGAGCTGTTTTTT
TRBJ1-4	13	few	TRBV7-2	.	CASSLRYREKLFF	TGTGCCAGCAGCCTTCGGTATCGTGAAAAACTGTTTTTT
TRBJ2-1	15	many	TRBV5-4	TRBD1	CASSARDREWNEQFF	TGTGCCAGCAGCGCGCGGGACAGGGAGTGGAATGAGCAGTTCTTC
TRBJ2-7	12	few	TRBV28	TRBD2	CAASSGTYEQYF	TGTGCCGCGAGTAGCGGGACCTACGAGCAGTACTTC
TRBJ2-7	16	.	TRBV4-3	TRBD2	CASSQGPGAGGYEQYF	TGCGCCAGCAGCCAAGGACCGGGAGCGGGAGGGTACGAGCAGTACTTC
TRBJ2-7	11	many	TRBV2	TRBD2	CASKAGVEQYF	TGTGCCAGCAAAGCGGGAGTGGAGCAGTACTTC
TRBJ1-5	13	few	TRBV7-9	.	CASSLFPDQPQHF	TGTGCCAGCAGCTTATTCCCCGATCAGCCCCAGCATTTT
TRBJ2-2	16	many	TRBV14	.	CASSWSYRVNTGELFF	TGTGCCAGCAGTTGGTCGTACAGGGTGAACACCGGGGAGCTGTTTTTT
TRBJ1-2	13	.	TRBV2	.	CASRVTVGHGYTF	TGTGCCAGCAGGGTGACAGTAGGTCATGGCTACACCTTC
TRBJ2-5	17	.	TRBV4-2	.	CASSRQTGGQPQETQYF	TGTGCCAGCAGCCGACAAACGGGAGGACAGCCACAAGAGACCCAGTACTTC
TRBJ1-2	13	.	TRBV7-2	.	CASSLSVGEWYTF	TGTGCCAGCAGCTTATCGGTTGGGGAGTGGTACACCTTC
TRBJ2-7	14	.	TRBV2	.	CASSEASHSYEQYF	TGTGCCAGCAGTGAAGCGAGCCACTCCTACGAGCAGTACTTC
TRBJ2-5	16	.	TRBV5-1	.	CASSLGVGHASETQYF	TGCGCCAGCAGCTTGGGTGTTGGACACGCCTCGGAGACCCAGTACTTC
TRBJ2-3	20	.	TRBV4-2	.	CASSQGRTPPSAGDTDTQYF	TGTGCCAGCAGCCAAGGTAGGACACCACCATCAGCTGGGGACACAGATACGCAGTATTTT
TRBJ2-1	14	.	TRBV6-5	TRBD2	CASKRASGNNEQFF	TGTGCCAGCAAGAGGGCTAGCGGTAACAATGAGCAGTTCTTC
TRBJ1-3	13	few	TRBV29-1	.	CSAGHSSGNTIYF	TGCAGCGCCGGACACAGCTCTGGAAACACCATATATTTT
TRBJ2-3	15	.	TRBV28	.	CASSFWESPTDTQYF	TGTGCCAGCAGTTTTTGGGAGTCACCCACAGATACGCAGTATTTT
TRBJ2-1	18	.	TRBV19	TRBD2	CASSIDFVLANILAEQFF	TGTGCCAGTAGTATAGATTTTGTACTAGCGAACATCCTGGCTGAGCAGTTCTTC
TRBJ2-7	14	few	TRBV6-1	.	CASSDSGGRREQYF	TGTGCCAGCAGTGACTCCGGAGGGAGGCGCGAGCAGTACTTC
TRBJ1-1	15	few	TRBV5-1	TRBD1	CASSAGQGEGTEAFF	TGCGCCAGCAGCGCGGGACAGGGGGAAGGTACTGAAGCTTTCTTT
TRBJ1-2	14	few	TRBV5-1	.	CASSLADSIYGYTF	TGCGCCAGCAGCTTGGCCGACAGTATCTATGGCTACACCTTC
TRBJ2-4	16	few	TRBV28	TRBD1	CASSSTGELAKNIQYF	TGTGCCAGCAGTTCGACAGGGGAGCTAGCCAAAAACATTCAGTACTTC
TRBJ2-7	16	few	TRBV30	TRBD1	CAWGEKIQGQTYEQYF	TGTGCCTGGGGCGAGAAAATACAGGGGCAGACCTACGAGCAGTACTTC
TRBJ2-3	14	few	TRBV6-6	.	CASNTAPTSGTQYF	TGTGCCAGCAATACAGCCCCTACCAGCGGTACGCAGTATTTT
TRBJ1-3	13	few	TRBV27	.	CASKQVRGNTIYF	TGTGCCAGCAAGCAAGTGAGAGGAAACACCATATATTTT
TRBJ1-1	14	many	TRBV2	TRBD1	CASRDRGMNTEAFF	TGTGCCAGCAGGGACAGGGGGATGAACACTGAAGCTTTCTTT
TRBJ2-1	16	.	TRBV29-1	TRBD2	CSVAGSGRMSYNEQFF	TGCAGCGTGGCTGGGAGCGGGAGGATGAGCTACAATGAGCAGTTCTTC
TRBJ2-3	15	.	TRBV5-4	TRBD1	CASSLGGGLTDTQYF	TGTGCCAGCAGCTTGGGAGGGGGCCTGACAGATACGCAGTATTTT
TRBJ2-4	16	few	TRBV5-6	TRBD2	CASSTGPAGAVNIQYF	TGTGCCAGCAGCACTGGACCAGCGGGAGCGGTTAACATTCAGTACTTC
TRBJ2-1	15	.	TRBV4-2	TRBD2	CASSQLAGSYNEQFF	TGTGCCAGCAGCCAACTAGCGGGGTCCTACAATGAGCAGTTCTTC